This passage covers 21 T cell receptor beta chains from one sample sequenced in a study of blood T cell repertoires in COVID-19. TCRdb keeps only in-frame clones here, not all; method: immunoSEQ multiplex PCR. The sample records more than 95,000 clones, about 88% being singletons. Source material: peripheral blood. Receptors originate from a woman older than 75 with acute or convalescent COVID-19.

The V call is TRBV5-1, the J call TRBJ2-2; D may be TRBD1 (6 bases). The V gene's germline CDR1 is SGHRS and CDR2 YFSETQ. The CDR3 is 16 residues long. V lost 4 bases and J 6 bases, leaving 19 bases between the germline ends. This CDR3 reads CASSPTPRGMAGELFF. The CDR3 DNA sequence: TGCGCCAGCAGCCCAACACCCAGGGGAATGGCCGGGGAGCTGTTTTTT. Together with reference TRBV5-1 and TRBJ2-2, the CDR3 gives the full variable domain: KAGVTQTPRYLIKTRGQQVTLSCSPISGHRSVSWYQQTPGQGLQFLFEYFSETQRNKGNFPGRFSGRQFSNSRSEMNVSTLELGDSALYLCASSPTPRGMAGELFFGEGSRLTVL.

V gene TRBV5-1 combines with J gene TRBJ2-5; 8 bases are shared with TRBD2. CDR3 length: 15 residues. J was trimmed by 5 bases and V by 0 bases; bases with no gene match: 6. Per germline, CDR1 SGHRS and CDR2 YFSETQ. The CDR3 here is CASSLAPERGETQYF. In DNA form, the CDR3 reads TGCGCCAGCAGCTTGGCTCCTGAGCGGGGGGAGACCCAGTACTTC.

Here the CDR3 DNA reads TGCGCCAGCAGCTTGGGAGGACAGGGGGTGCGCGAGCAGTACTTC. Amino acids: CASSLGGQGVREQYF. The chain combines TRBV5-1 with TRBJ2-7; 10 bases agree with TRBD1. The CDR3 totals 15 residues. Losses at the gene ends were 0 bases for V and 6 bases for J; bases not matched to a gene: 6. Germline CDR1 SGHRS, CDR2 YFSETQ.

Of note for this clone: The junction departs from the called germline gene at one end, perhaps through a read error. The rearrangement joins TRBV5-1 to TRBJ1-5; 9 positions match TRBD1. The germline gives CDR1 SGHRS, CDR2 YFSETQ. The CDR3 is made up of 15 amino acids. Here the CDR3 reads CASSLGQGGHQPQHF. The CDR3 nucleotides are TGCGCCAGCAGTTTGGGACAGGGAGGACATCAGCCCCAGCATTTT.

The V call is TRBV7-9, the J call TRBJ1-3, with D hard to call. This CDR3 is 12 amino acids long. V dropped 4 bases and J dropped 3 bases, with 4 bases sitting between them. The germline V gene has CDR1 SEHNR and CDR2 FQNEAQ (reference sequence). The CDR3 nucleotides read TGTGCCAGCAGCTCGTTTGGAAACACCATATATTTT. As protein: CASSSFGNTIYF.

This chain links TRBV2 with TRBJ2-7; 7 bases map to TRBD1. V lost 7 bases to trimming and J lost 3 bases; unmatched junction nucleotides: 6. CDR3 length: 13 amino acids. The germline V gene has CDR1 SNHLY and CDR2 FYNNEI. The DNA for the CDR3 is TGTGCCAGCAACCCGGACAGGATCTACGAGCAGTACTTC. Amino acid sequence: CASNPDRIYEQYF.

This sequence joins TRBV7-3 and TRBJ1-1; tentative D call: TRBD1 (5 bases). The germline CDR1 and CDR2 sequences are SGHTA and FQGTGA. The CDR3 extends over 14 amino acids. Trimming took 0 bases from V and 10 from J, leaving 15 bases between them. In nucleotides, the CDR3 is TGTGCCAGCAGCTTAACAAAGGCGCAGGGTGGAGCTTTCTTT. Protein sequence: CASSLTKAQGGAFF.

J is TRBJ2-7 and V is TRBV6-6; 13 nucleotides align to TRBD2. V trimming: 5 bases; J trimming: 3 bases; junction bases outside the gene matches: 4. CDR1 MNHNY and CDR2 SVGAGI come from the germline V gene (reference sequence). The CDR3 runs to 15 residues. The CDR3 region has the DNA TGTGCCAGCAGTGGGACTAGCGGGATAAACTACGAGCAGTACTTC. It translates to CASSGTSGINYEQYF.

The chain employs TRBV9 and TRBJ2-3, with 8 bases identical to TRBD1. J gave up 0 bases and V 3 bases, and 6 bases lay outside the gene matches. Germline assignment: CDR1 SGDLS and CDR2 YYNGEE. The CDR3 is made up of 16 amino acids. CDR3 amino acids: CASSAGQGSSTDTQYF. CDR3 coding DNA: TGTGCCAGCAGCGCTGGACAGGGTTCTAGCACAGATACGCAGTATTTT.

The chain is built from TRBV29-1 and TRBJ2-3; D perhaps matches TRBD2 (6 bases). The V gene's germline CDR1 is SQVTM and CDR2 ANQGSEA. The CDR3 has 13 amino acids. The ends were cut back, 6 bases at V and 5 bases at J, with 15 bases in the middle. In DNA, the CDR3 is TGCAGCGTGCGGGAAGACCCTCGAGATACGCAGTATTTT. Protein: CSVREDPRDTQYF.

The chain couples TRBV19 to TRBJ1-2; the match to TRBD1 covers 9 bases. In germline, CDR1 is LNHDA, CDR2 SQIVND (reference sequence). V dropped 9 bases and J dropped 4; count of bases not matched to a gene: 9. This CDR3 is 14 amino acids long. CDR3 in amino acids: CASRIGQGPYGYTF. The CDR3 bases are TGTGCCAGCCGTATTGGACAGGGGCCCTATGGCTACACCTTC.

This chain uses TRBV6-1 with TRBJ1-5; TRBD1 matches 7 bases. The ends lost 6 bases at V and 7 bases at J; junction bases unmatched: 6. This CDR3 has 13 residues. Germline CDR1 reads MNHNS; CDR2 reads SASEGT. The CDR3 nucleotides are TGTGCCAGCAGCCAGACAGGGAACCAGCCCCAGCATTTT. Translating it yields CASSQTGNQPQHF.

The table lists this clone with a few counts. The V and J genes are TRBV6-5 and TRBJ1-1; 10 bases fit TRBD1. The V gene's germline CDR1 is MNHEY and CDR2 SVGAGI. The J segment lost 1 base and the V segment lost 5 bases, leaving 1 base of the junction unmatched. The CDR3 totals 14 residues. CDR3: CASSRDRGNTEAFF. CDR3 in DNA: TGTGCCAGCAGTCGGGACAGGGGGAACACTGAAGCTTTCTTT.

V usage is TRBV25-1 and J usage is TRBJ2-3; tentative D call: TRBD2 (7 bases). The CDR3 contains 16 residues. The germline V gene has CDR1 MGHDK and CDR2 SYGVNS. Trimming stripped 6 bases from V and 1 base from J, with 17 bases between. This CDR3 reads CASSKPQGGGTDTQYF. Here the CDR3 DNA reads TGTGCCAGCAGCAAACCCCAAGGGGGGGGCACAGATACGCAGTATTTT.

The V gene is TRBV19, the J gene TRBJ2-3; 10 nucleotides match TRBD1. The V gene end was trimmed by 4 bases and the J gene end by 9 bases; junction bases not matched to a gene: 4. The length of the CDR3 is 13 residues. Looked up from germline, CDR1 is LNHDA and CDR2 is SQIVND (reference sequence). CDR3 bases: TGTGCCAGTAGTACAGACAGGGGGCGGACGCAGTATTTT. Translated, it gives CASSTDRGRTQYF. Filled out from reference TRBV19 and TRBJ2-3, the complete variable domain reads DGGITQSPKYLFRKEGQNVTLSCEQNLNHDAMYWYRQDPGQGLRLIYYSQIVNDFQKGDIAEGYSVSREKKESFPLTVTSAQKNPTAFYLCASSTDRGRTQYFGPGTRLTVL.

The chain employs TRBV2 and TRBJ2-1; TRBD2 agrees at 10 bases. This CDR3 has 12 residues. V was pared by 7 bases and J by 7 bases, with 1 base of the junction left unmatched. CDR1 SNHLY and CDR2 FYNNEI come from the germline V gene. The CDR3 bases are TGTGCCAGCACTAGCGGGGGTAATGAGCAGTTCTTC. Amino acid sequence: CASTSGGNEQFF.

The chain employs TRBV9 and TRBJ1-4; D possibly corresponds to TRBD1 (5 bases). CDR1 is SGDLS, CDR2 YYNGEE, per germline. Trimming cost V 0 bases and J 2 bases, with 5 bases left between them. The CDR3 is 14 amino acids. This chain's CDR3 is CASSVAGTNEKLFF. The CDR3 coding sequence is TGTGCCAGCAGCGTAGCAGGGACTAATGAAAAACTGTTTTTT.

V usage is TRBV12-5 and J usage is TRBJ2-2; 8 nucleotides align to TRBD1. Germline CDR1 LGHNT, CDR2 FRNRAP. The CDR3 has 14 residues. J was trimmed by 5 bases and V by 1 base; bases with no gene match: 0. The CDR3 DNA follows: TGTGCTAGTGGTTTGGGACAGGGGACCGGGGAGCTGTTTTTT. Encoded protein: CASGLGQGTGELFF.

The chain carries TRBV9 and TRBJ2-3, with TRBD2 identical over 13 bases. The CDR3 is 20 residues long. Germline V lookup: CDR1 SGDLS, CDR2 YYNGEE. V gave up 0 bases and J gave up 1 base; unmatched junction bases: 11. CDR3 residues: CASSVEGGLAGSLRTDTQYF. The CDR3 nucleotides are TGTGCCAGCAGCGTAGAGGGGGGACTAGCGGGGAGCCTCCGCACAGATACGCAGTATTTT. The full variable domain, completed using reference TRBV9 and TRBJ2-3, is DSGVTQTPKHLITATGQRVTLRCSPRSGDLSVYWYQQSLDQGLQFLIQYYNGEERAKGNILERFSAQQFPDLHSELNLSSLELGDSALYFCASSVEGGLAGSLRTDTQYFGPGTRLTVL.

The chain has TRBV19 and TRBJ2-7; 8 nucleotides line up with TRBD2. The trim removed 3 bases at V and 6 bases at J, leaving 1 base unmatched. The length of the CDR3 is 12 residues. Germline V gene sequence: CDR1 LNHDA, CDR2 SQIVND (reference sequence). The CDR3 loop reads CASSIRGGEQYF. The DNA of the CDR3 is TGTGCCAGTAGTATCCGGGGGGGCGAGCAGTACTTC.

V usage is TRBV7-9 and J usage is TRBJ2-4, with 12 bases matching TRBD1. V was clipped by 0 bases and J by 6 bases; unmatched bases: 3. The length of the CDR3 is 16 residues. The V gene's germline CDR1 is SEHNR and CDR2 FQNEAQ (reference sequence). The CDR3 nucleotides are TGTGCCAGCAGCTTAGCGAGGGACAGGGGGCTAAACATTCAGTACTTC. It is translated as CASSLARDRGLNIQYF. Looking up the rest from reference TRBV7-9 and TRBJ2-4 gives the full variable domain: DTGVSQNPRHKITKRGQNVTFRCDPISEHNRLYWYRQTLGQGPEFLTYFQNEAQLEKSRLLSDRFSAERPKGSFSTLEIQRTEQGDSAMYLCASSLARDRGLNIQYFGAGTRLSVL.